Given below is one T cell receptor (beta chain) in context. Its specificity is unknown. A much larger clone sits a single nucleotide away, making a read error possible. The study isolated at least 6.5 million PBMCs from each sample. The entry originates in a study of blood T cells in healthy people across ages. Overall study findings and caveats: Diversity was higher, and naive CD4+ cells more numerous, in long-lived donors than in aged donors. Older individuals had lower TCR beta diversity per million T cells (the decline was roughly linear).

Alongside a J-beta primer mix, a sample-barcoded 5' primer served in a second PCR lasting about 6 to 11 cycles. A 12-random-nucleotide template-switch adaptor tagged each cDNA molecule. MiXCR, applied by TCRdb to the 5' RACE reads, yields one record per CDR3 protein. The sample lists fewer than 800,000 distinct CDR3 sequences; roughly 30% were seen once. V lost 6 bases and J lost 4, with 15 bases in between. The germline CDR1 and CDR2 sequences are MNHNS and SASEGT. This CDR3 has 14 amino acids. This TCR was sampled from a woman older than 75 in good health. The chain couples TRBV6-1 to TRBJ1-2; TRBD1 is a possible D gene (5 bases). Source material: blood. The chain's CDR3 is CASSPVGEIYGYTF. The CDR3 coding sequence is TGTGCCAGCAGCCCGGTGGGGGAAATCTATGGCTACACCTTC.